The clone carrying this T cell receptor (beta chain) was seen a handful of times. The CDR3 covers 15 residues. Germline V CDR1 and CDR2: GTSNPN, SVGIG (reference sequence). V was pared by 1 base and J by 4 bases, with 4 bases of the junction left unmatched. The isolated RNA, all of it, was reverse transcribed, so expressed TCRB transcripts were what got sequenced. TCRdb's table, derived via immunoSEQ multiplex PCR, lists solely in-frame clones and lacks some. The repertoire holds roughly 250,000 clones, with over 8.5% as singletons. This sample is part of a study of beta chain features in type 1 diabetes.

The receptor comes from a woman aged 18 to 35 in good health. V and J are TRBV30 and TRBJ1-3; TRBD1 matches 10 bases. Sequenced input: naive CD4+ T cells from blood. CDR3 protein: CAWSAGQGEGNTIYF. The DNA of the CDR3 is TGTGCCTGGAGTGCAGGACAGGGGGAGGGAAACACCATATATTTT.